This T cell receptor beta chain was found in a study of cytomegalovirus exposure and HLA in healthy donors (dated by TCRdb to 2015 to 2018). Background on the whole study: An earlier analysis of some 600 of the donors reported 276 Gb of sequence data and 117 million unique TCR beta sequences obtained from approximately 180 million T cells. In the later analysis, no new phenotypic data were used to find candidate immune exposures; instead, reliance was placed on TCR beta sequences and their occurrence across donors. The number of typed donors differed by locus: roughly 629-640 for A, B, C, DRB1 and DQB1; 500 to 550 for DQA1; approximately 610 for DPA1; and approximately 450 for DPB1. An early release that covered several hundred HLA-typed donors contained approximately 300 gigabases of sequencing data and approximately 85 million unique TCR sequences. To decide whether each TCR beta V gene segment behaved as functional or pseudogenic, an earlier analysis of approximately 600 of the donors relied on high-throughput TCR beta sequencing. Every discovery cohort repertoire had been produced on one sequencing platform. Across 300 to 500 genotyped donors of the cohort, an average of about 240,000 unique TCR beta nucleotide sequences per donor were sequenced, and approximately 19% of those sequences were non-productive. Among the roughly 370 genotyped donors, around 81% belonged to the genetic ancestry cluster associated with self-reported Caucasian donors. The study was designed to test whether signatures of past pathogen exposure could be identified by cataloging public T cell receptors. The study combined high-throughput TCR immunosequencing, statistical association of individual TCRs with disease status, and machine learning to predict cytomegalovirus infection status. To study patterns of TCR occurrence, a later analysis re-analyzed previously published TCR beta repertoires from around 660 donors and added high-resolution HLA genotyping. Roughly five DR-DQ haplotypes were handled as single units for association and clustering, since linkage in the cohort was strong. HLA typing covered class I and class II loci at four-digit resolution. A later genetic analysis used genome-wide SNP genotypes for about 65% of the roughly 670 donors, treating that subset as a discovery cohort. A separate validation cohort of about 110 different subjects was used in addition to the roughly 670-subject first cohort. Alongside the repertoire data, information on donor age, sex, ethnicity and CMV serostatus was compiled. The study used immunosequencing to profile the T cell repertoires of 666 subjects and linked those repertoires to cytomegalovirus serostatus.

Study-wide findings and limitations: The study gave a list of under 200 TCR beta chains associated with cytomegalovirus. Linkage disequilibrium might explain the correlated functional status among segregating V segments, but an unknown experimental factor could not be ruled out. The sequencing pipeline was judged likely to have produced a cluster of highly shared sequence variants as a technical artifact. When HLA alleles, especially DR and DQ, strongly co-occurred, attributing TCR associations to individual alleles was difficult. In a later analysis, several top co-occurrence clusters were reported to appear linked to parvovirus B19, influenza, CMV and Epstein-Barr virus. Sequencing depth was assumed to be roughly uniform across donors in the presence/absence analyses, though that assumption may not hold. Compared with the roughly 600-donor mean, donors in an Asian-associated ancestry cluster had fewer N-insertions in productive TCRs, according to a later genetic analysis. In an earlier analysis of approximately 590 of the donors, most TCR beta V segments appeared in productive rearrangements about 87% or about 30% of the time, broadly matching IMGT annotations. Because counts were too low, about 15 rarely observed V segments, including chromosome 9 orphons, were left out of the earlier analysis of about 620 of the donors. In a later analysis, HLA-associated TCR beta chains showed more clonal expansion and lower generation probabilities than non-associated chains that were equally common. According to a later analysis, TCR association rates differed among HLA loci, with DRB1 alleles showing the most associated TCRs and HLA-C alleles showing the fewest. A further reported finding was that TCR beta sequences accurately predicted the HLA-A and HLA-B alleles for most subjects in the first cohort. Some IMGT-functional V segments, including TRBV6-2 and TRBV6-3, could not be distinguished by the 87-base-pair reads and were therefore excluded. An association between a missense DCLRE1C variant and V-gene and J-gene trimming of TCR beta chains was found in a later genetic analysis and replicated in an independent cohort. In vitro tests confirmed that a few of the cytomegalovirus-associated TCR beta chains recognize cytomegalovirus antigens. Most TCR sequences were observed very rarely across donors, whereas some public TCRs were present in many individuals. CMV serostatus was the only immune exposure information available for the cohort. Because some donors lacked HLA typing at each locus, the association tests relied only on the typed subset. In a later analysis, around 15,000 TCR beta sequences were associated with specific HLA alleles at a false discovery rate of 0.05. The cohort was sequenced for TCR beta chains only, and without alpha or paired-chain data the features that could be detected were limited. According to the authors, the approach could potentially be generalized to other disease states and immunological phenotypes. The classifier was reported to diagnose cytomegalovirus status with high specificity and sensitivity in both the original cohort and the validation cohort. Most CMV-associated TCR beta chains appeared to be HLA-restricted in a later analysis, and the HLA associations seemed to be driven largely by CMV exposure.

As regards this clone: Its antigen remains undetermined.

The cohort was made up of roughly 670 healthy bone marrow donors. At the time of sampling, every cohort member was nominally healthy, though immune exposures that went unrecorded were likely present. The donor tested CMV seropositive, placing the donor among the approximately 290 seropositive members of the cohort. Every donor gave a peripheral blood sample, and the peripheral blood mononuclear cells from that sample were used for TCR beta sequencing. Genomic DNA was extracted from the blood cell samples with the Qiagen DNeasy Blood Extraction Kit. Library construction relied on the immunoSEQ multiplex PCR assay. The multiplex PCR relied on a mix of 60 forward primers for TCR Vbeta segments and 13 reverse primers for TCR Jbeta segments. Amplification of the CDR3 region of rearranged TCR beta genes was performed with a multiplex PCR assay on genomic DNA. The amplified TCR beta libraries were sequenced on the Illumina HiSeq System as 87-base-pair reads. The authors' analysis ran thus. Across the 700 or so repertoires, a later analysis counted some 80 million unique TCR beta chains, 9.5 million to 12 million of which were shared by at least two donors. A nearest-neighbor algorithm error-corrected the raw reads and collapsed the reads into unique sequences, merging closely related sequences to remove PCR and sequencing errors. To assign V, D and J gene segments, CDR3 sequences were aligned to IMGT reference sequences. For a sequence to be retained, a match of at least six nucleotides was required to both a V gene segment and a J gene segment. A rearrangement counted as productive if the CDR3 had no stop codons and remained in frame with V and J, and every other rearrangement counted as non-productive. Following IMGT convention, CDR3 was defined as the stretch from the second conserved V-encoded cysteine to the conserved J-encoded phenylalanine. The earlier analysis of a few hundred of the donors excluded sequences that lacked an unambiguous match to a single V gene segment. An earlier analysis of 587 of the donors called V segments functional above 56.7% productive rearrangements and segregating when the between-donor standard deviation exceeded 5%. A statistical classification framework was built for diagnosing cytomegalovirus status from the catalog of TCR beta chain sequences. A later analysis assigned V and J genes by comparing TCR nucleotide sequences with IMGT/GENE-DB human TR gene sequences. The TCRdist pipeline was used in a later analysis to assign CDR3 sequences and most-parsimonious VDJ recombination scenarios. A later analysis defined each TCR beta chain by its CDR3 amino acid sequence plus V-gene family, and excluded reads lacking a unique V-gene family. To address suspected cross-contamination and a sequencing artifact, a later analysis removed a few hundred highly shared, low-generation-probability nucleotide sequences. A later analysis calculated a clonal expansion index for each public chain from normalized within-repertoire ranks of inferred template counts. A later analysis computed generation probabilities with a VDJ recombination model fitted to out-of-frame rearrangements, and checked the results against IGoR. In a later analysis, hypergeometric tests were used to score TCR-TCR, TCR-HLA and TCR-CMV co-occurrence, with a repertoire-size bias correction applied to TCR pairs. In a later analysis, false discovery rates were estimated by permuting HLA or CMV assignments 20 times. In a later analysis, co-occurring TCRs were grouped using DBSCAN, and TCRdist sequence similarity was added for clustering within HLA-allele-positive subsets. For co-occurrence clustering, repertoires with fewer than 30,000 or more than 120,000 public chains were excluded, along with 4 to 6 repertoires with anomalous nucleotide sharing. In TCRdb, the immuneACCESS table is reduced to in-frame sequences with V and J assigned. These tables do not hold every clone; where another copy was compared, an unresolved V gene accounts for under half, and the others remain unexplained. The V and J calls and clone size are taken from that table; D and trimming were inferred from the DNA. This sample's table carries roughly 57,000 clones. The top ten constitute over 9% of the sample.

CDR1 and CDR2, looked up from the germline V gene, are SGDLS and YYNGEE. V was cut back by 1 base and J by 0 bases, leaving a gap of 12 bases between them. The CDR3 runs 16 amino acids, cysteine and phenylalanine included. Just CDR3 DNA is preserved here, 48 bases in frame from base 1. The clonotype comes from a woman aged 30 to 39 in good health and CMV-seropositive. Sequencing was carried out using PBMCs. The chain is made from TRBV9 and TRBJ2-3, with a tentative D gene TRBD2 over 6 matching bases. CDR3 sequence: CASSVRSGTSTDTQYF. The sequence in DNA is TGTGCCAGCAGCGTACGTAGCGGTACTAGCACAGATACGCAGTATTTT.